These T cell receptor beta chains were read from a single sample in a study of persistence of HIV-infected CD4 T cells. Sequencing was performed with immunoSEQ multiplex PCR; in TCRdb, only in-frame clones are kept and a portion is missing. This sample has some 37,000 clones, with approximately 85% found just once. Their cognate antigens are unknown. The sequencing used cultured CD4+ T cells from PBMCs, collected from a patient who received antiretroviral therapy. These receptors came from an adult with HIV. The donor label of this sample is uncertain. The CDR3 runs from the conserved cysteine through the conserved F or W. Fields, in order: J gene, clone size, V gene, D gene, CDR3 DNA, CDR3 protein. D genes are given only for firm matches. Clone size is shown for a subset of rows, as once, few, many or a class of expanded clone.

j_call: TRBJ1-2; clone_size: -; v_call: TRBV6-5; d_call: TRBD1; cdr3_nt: TGTGCCAGCAGACAGGGGGCAGGTTCATTCTATGGCTACACCTTC; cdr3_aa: CASRQGAGSFYGYTF
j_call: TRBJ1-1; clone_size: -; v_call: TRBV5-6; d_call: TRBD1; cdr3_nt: TGTGCCAGCAGCTTACTTGGGACAGGGGTTACGTACACTGAAGCTTTCTTT; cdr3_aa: CASSLLGTGVTYTEAFF
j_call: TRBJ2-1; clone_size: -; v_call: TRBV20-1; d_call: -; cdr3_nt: TGCAGTGCGGGACACGGCAATGAGCAGTTCTTC; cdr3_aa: CSAGHGNEQFF
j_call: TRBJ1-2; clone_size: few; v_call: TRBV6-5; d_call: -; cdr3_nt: TGTGCCAGCATGGGCTACAACTATGGCTACACCTTC; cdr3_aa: CASMGYNYGYTF
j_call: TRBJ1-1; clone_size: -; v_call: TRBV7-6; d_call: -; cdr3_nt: TGTGCCAGCAGCTTAGGGGCAGGGGTGAACACTGAAGCTTTCTTT; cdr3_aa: CASSLGAGVNTEAFF
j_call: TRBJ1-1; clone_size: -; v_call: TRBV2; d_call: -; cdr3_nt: TGTGCCAGCAGTGCCAATACAGGGAACACTGAAGCTTTCTTT; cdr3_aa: CASSANTGNTEAFF
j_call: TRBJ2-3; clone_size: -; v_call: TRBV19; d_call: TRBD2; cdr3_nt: TGTGCCAGTAGTACCCTACGGGAGATTGCGGGGGGGGCAGATACGCAGTATTTT; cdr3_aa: CASSTLREIAGGADTQYF
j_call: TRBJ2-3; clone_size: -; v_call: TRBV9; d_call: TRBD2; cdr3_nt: TGTGCCAGCAGCGTAGGCGGGGGGGCCTCAGATACGCAGTATTTT; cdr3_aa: CASSVGGGASDTQYF
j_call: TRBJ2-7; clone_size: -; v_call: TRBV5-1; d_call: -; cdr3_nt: TGCGCCAGCAGCTTGGAGGGGATCGAGCAGTACTTC; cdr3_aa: CASSLEGIEQYF
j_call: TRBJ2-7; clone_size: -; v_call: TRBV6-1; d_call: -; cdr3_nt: TGTGCCAGCAGTGCAGGGCCCTACGAGCAGTACTTC; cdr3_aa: CASSAGPYEQYF
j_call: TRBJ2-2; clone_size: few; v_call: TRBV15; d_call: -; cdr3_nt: TGTGCCACCAGCAGAGATTCGGGCAGGGGGAACACCGGGGAGCTGTTTTTT; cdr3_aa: CATSRDSGRGNTGELFF
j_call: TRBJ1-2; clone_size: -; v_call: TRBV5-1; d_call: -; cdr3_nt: TGCGCCAGCAGCTTGGATCTGGGGGAAAATGTGGGCTACACCTTC; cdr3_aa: CASSLDLGENVGYTF
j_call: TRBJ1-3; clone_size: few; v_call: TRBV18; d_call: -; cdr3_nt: TGTGCCAGCTCATTCCGACAGGACTCTGGAAACACCATATATTTT; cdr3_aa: CASSFRQDSGNTIYF
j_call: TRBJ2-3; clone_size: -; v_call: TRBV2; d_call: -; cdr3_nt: TGTGCCAGCAGCGAAACAGGGATTGGGACAGATACGCAGTATTTT; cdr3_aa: CASSETGIGTDTQYF
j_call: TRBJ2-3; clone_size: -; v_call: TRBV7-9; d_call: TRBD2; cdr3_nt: TGTGCCGCCGGGGCTAGCGGAAACACAGATACGCAGTATTTT; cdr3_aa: CAAGASGNTDTQYF
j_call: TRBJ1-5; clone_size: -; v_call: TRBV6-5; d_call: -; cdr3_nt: TGTGCCGGGGGTTTGGGTAGGGATCAGCCCCAGCATTTT; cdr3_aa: CAGGLGRDQPQHF
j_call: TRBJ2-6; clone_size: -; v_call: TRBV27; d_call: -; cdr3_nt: TGTGCCAGCAGTACCCGGGACCCCACTTGGGCTAGCGACTCTGGGGCCAACGTCCTGACTTTC; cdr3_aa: CASSTRDPTWASDSGANVLTF
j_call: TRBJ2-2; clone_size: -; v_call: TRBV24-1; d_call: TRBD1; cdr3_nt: TGTGCCACCAGTGACCGGGACAGTTTCACCGGGGAGCTGTTTTTT; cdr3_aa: CATSDRDSFTGELFF
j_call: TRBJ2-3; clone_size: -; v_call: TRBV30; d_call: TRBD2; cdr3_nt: TGTGCCTGGAGTGTAGTAGCGGGGAGAGATACGCAGTATTTT; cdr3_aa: CAWSVVAGRDTQYF
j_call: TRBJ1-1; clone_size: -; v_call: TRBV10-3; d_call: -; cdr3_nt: TGTGCCATCAGCTACAACATGAACACTGAAGCTTTCTTT; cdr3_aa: CAISYNMNTEAFF
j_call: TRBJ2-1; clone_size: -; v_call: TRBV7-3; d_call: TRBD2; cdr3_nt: TGTGCCAGCAGCTTGTCCCCGGGGGGGCGGAATGAGCAGTTCTTC; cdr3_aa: CASSLSPGGRNEQFF
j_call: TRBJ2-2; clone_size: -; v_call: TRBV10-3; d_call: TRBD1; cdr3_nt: TGTGCCATCAGAGCCTGGGGGACAGGGAAGACCGGGGAGCTGTTTTTT; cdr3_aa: CAIRAWGTGKTGELFF
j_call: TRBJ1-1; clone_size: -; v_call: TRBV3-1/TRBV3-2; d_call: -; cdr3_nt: TGTGCCAGCAGCCAGACAGTGAACACTGAAGCTTTCTTT; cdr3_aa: CASSQTVNTEAFF
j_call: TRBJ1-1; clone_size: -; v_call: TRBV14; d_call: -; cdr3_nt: TGTGCCAGCAGCCCTGTGGGACGGGGGAACACTGAAGCTTTCTTT; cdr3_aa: CASSPVGRGNTEAFF
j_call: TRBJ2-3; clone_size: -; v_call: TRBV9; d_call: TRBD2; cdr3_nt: TGTGCCAGCAGCGAGCGGGGCCACTCCACAGATACGCAGTATTTT; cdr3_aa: CASSERGHSTDTQYF
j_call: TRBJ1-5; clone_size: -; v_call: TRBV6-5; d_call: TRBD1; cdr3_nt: TGTGCCAGCTCCCGCACAGGGGGACGCAATCAGCCCCAGCATTTT; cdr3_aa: CASSRTGGRNQPQHF
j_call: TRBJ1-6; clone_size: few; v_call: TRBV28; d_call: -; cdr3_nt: TGTGCCAGCAGTGCGGGACTAGGACGTTCACCCCTCCACTTT; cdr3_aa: CASSAGLGRSPLHF
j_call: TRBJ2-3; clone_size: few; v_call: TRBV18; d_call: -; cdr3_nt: TGTGCCAGCTCACCAGCGGGGACCACAGATACGCAGTATTTT; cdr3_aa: CASSPAGTTDTQYF
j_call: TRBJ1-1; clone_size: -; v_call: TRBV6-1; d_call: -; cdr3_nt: TGTGCCAGCAGTGAGGCATACAGGGTTTTT; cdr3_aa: CASSEAYRVF